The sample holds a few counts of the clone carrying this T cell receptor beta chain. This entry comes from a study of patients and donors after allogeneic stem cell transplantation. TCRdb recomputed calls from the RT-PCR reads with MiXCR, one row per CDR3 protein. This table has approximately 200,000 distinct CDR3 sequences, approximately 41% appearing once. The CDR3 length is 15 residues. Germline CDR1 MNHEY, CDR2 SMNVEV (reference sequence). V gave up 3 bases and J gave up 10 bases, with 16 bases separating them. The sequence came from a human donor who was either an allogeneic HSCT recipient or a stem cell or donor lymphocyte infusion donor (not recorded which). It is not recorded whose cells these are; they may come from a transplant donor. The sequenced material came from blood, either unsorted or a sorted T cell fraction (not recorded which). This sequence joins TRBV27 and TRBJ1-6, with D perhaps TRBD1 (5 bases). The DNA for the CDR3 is TGTGCCAGCAGTTTCCAGGCAGGGTGGAAATCACCCCTCCACTTT. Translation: CASSFQAGWKSPLHF.